What follows are 28 T cell receptor beta chains derived from one specimen sequenced in a study of Graves' ophthalmopathy and Graves' hyperthyroidism. As the template, RNA transcripts were used to amplify TCR beta CDR3 regions. HTBI primers were used in a first-round RT-PCR, which preceded a second-round multiplex PCR. TCRdb passed the multiplex PCR reads through MiXCR, listing each CDR3 protein once. The repertoire holds about 370,000 distinct CDR3 sequences, with around 16% as singletons. The sample taken for sequencing was peripheral blood. These TCRs come from a woman younger than 35 with Graves' ophthalmopathy.

This clonotype came up many times. V is TRBV6-2 or TRBV6-3 and J is TRBJ1-1, with no clear D. The CDR3 has 14 amino acids. The V gene's germline CDR1 is MNHEY and CDR2 SVGEGT. Trimming removed 2 bases at V and 4 bases at J, with 11 bases between. The CDR3 is CASSYGGTGTEAFF. In DNA form, the CDR3 reads TGTGCCAGCAGTTACGGAGGAACGGGCACTGAAGCTTTCTTT.

This clonotype was observed at least ten times. This CDR3 reads CASSLGPKRGNTEAFF. DNA of the CDR3: TGTGCCAGCAGCCTGGGGCCCAAGCGCGGGAACACTGAAGCTTTCTTT. This sequence joins TRBV7-3 and TRBJ1-1; weak D call: TRBD1 (5 bases). The CDR3 is 16 amino acids. V was shortened by 5 bases and J by 1 base, with 17 bases between the two germline ends. Germline V gives CDR1 SGHTA, CDR2 FQGTGA.

This clonotype was counted many times. This chain connects TRBV19 to TRBJ1-6, with TRBD1 as a possible D gene (5 bases). CDR3 length: 17 amino acids. Germline values: CDR1 LNHDA, CDR2 SQIVND (reference sequence). V lost 3 bases and J 10 bases, leaving 22 bases between the germline ends. The CDR3 reads CASSIADTPLYGSPLHF. The DNA for the CDR3 is TGTGCCAGTAGTATCGCGGACACTCCTTTATATGGGTCACCCCTCCACTTT.

V and J are TRBV6-1 and TRBJ2-2; D perhaps matches TRBD2 (6 bases). Trimming pared 6 bases from V and 7 bases from J, leaving 15 bases between. Germline CDR1 reads MNHNS; CDR2 reads SASEGT. This CDR3 spans 14 amino acids. The CDR3 here is CASRGHDGSGELFF. The CDR3 nucleotides are TGTGCCAGCAGAGGTCATGACGGGAGCGGGGAGCTGTTTTTT.

The table lists this clonotype with many counts. V is TRBV30 and J is TRBJ1-3; D might be TRBD1 (6 bases). Germline CDR1 and CDR2: GTSNPN and SVGIG (reference sequence). Trimming left V 7 bases short and J 0 bases short, with 13 bases between. The CDR3 spans 14 residues. CDR3 coding DNA: TGTGCCTTCCGGGACATTCACTCTGGAAACACCATATATTTT. Translated: CAFRDIHSGNTIYF.

Many counts were recorded for this clonotype. V is TRBV5-1 and J is TRBJ2-7; D not certain. Germline V gives CDR1 SGHRS, CDR2 YFSETQ. This CDR3 is built from 13 residues. V lost 3 bases, J lost 3 bases, and 10 bases lay in between. This CDR3 reads CASSSGRLYEQYF. CDR3 nucleotides: TGCGCCAGCAGCTCCGGACGGCTCTACGAGCAGTACTTC.

The chain has TRBV12-3 or TRBV12-4 and TRBJ2-5; perhaps TRBD1 as D (5 bases). This CDR3 comprises 14 residues. Trimming took 5 bases from V and 0 from J, leaving 10 bases between them. CDR3 residues: CASSADNNQETQYF. As DNA, the CDR3 is TGTGCCAGCAGTGCGGACAACAACCAAGAGACCCAGTACTTC.

This clonotype occurred many times. The genes are TRBV20-1 and TRBJ2-5; TRBD2 agrees at 8 bases. Germline lookup yields CDR1 DFQATT and CDR2 SNEGSKA (reference sequence). The CDR3 totals 13 residues. V shed 3 bases and J 3 bases; nucleotides not matched to a gene: 3. The CDR3 DNA reads TGCAGTGCTAGTTGGGGACTAGAAGAGACCCAGTACTTC. Protein sequence: CSASWGLEETQYF.

This clonotype was counted at least ten times. The chain employs TRBV10-3 and TRBJ1-3; D unclear. The CDR3 extends over 14 amino acids. Trimming cost V 7 bases and J 0 bases, with 10 bases left between them. Germline V gives CDR1 ENHRY, CDR2 SYGVKD. The CDR3 DNA reads as TGTGCCATCAAGGTCATTAGCTCTGGAAACACCATATATTTT. Translated, it gives CAIKVISSGNTIYF.

There are many counts of this clonotype. The V gene is TRBV27, the J gene TRBJ1-1, with 8 positions matching TRBD1. In germline, CDR1 is MNHEY, CDR2 SMNVEV (reference sequence). This CDR3 has 15 residues. V was pared by 6 bases and J by 3 bases, with 9 bases of the junction left unmatched. CDR3 sequence: CASSLLSDRDTEAFF. CDR3 DNA: TGTGCCAGCAGCCTCCTCTCGGACAGGGACACTGAAGCTTTCTTT.

This clonotype has ten or more counts. This chain links TRBV28 with TRBJ2-7, with D maybe TRBD1 (6 bases). The CDR3 length is 20 residues. V dropped 1 base and J dropped 0 bases, with 25 bases sitting between them. The germline CDR1 and CDR2 sequences are MDHEN and SYDVKM. The CDR3 region is CASSLSHGQTTTLLSYEQYF. The CDR3 DNA follows: TGTGCCAGCAGTTTATCCCATGGACAGACGACCACCTTACTCTCCTACGAGCAGTACTTC.

This clonotype was seen ten or more times. The chain joins TRBV2 to TRBJ2-7; 8 bases map to TRBD1. With V trimmed by 8 bases and J by 2 bases, 8 bases remained unmatched. Germline assignment: CDR1 SNHLY and CDR2 FYNNEI. This CDR3 comprises 14 residues. Here the CDR3 DNA reads TGTGCCAGCCAGGACAGGGCCGGGCCCTACGAGCAGTACTTC. It specifies CASQDRAGPYEQYF.

This clonotype appeared many times. One base away lies a much larger clone, so this may be a sequencing read error. This chain links TRBV6-5 with TRBJ2-7; TRBD2 matches at 10 bases. Germline lookup yields CDR1 MNHEY and CDR2 SVGAGI. The CDR3 covers 13 residues. Losses at the gene ends were 8 bases for V and 3 bases for J; bases not matched to a gene: 4. The CDR3 protein is CASGGTSDYEQYF. For the CDR3, the DNA is TGTGCCAGCGGAGGGACTAGCGACTACGAGCAGTACTTC.

Many counts were recorded for this clonotype. J is TRBJ2-7 and V is TRBV6-2 or TRBV6-3; 16 positions match TRBD2. Looked up from germline, CDR1 is MNHEY and CDR2 is SVGEGT. This CDR3 is 18 amino acids long. Trimming took 2 bases from V and 5 from J; bases not matched to a gene: 9. CDR3 amino acids: CASSYRGLAGGPPHEQYF. In DNA form, the CDR3 reads TGTGCCAGCAGTTACCGGGGACTAGCGGGAGGGCCCCCCCACGAGCAGTACTTC.

This clonotype was counted at least ten times. The CDR3 DNA sequence: TGTGCCAGCAGCTTAGGCACCTCCATGAGCTCCTACGAGCAGTACTTC. Its translation: CASSLGTSMSSYEQYF. V is TRBV11-3 and J is TRBJ2-7; D unresolved. Germline assignment: CDR1 SGHNT and CDR2 YENEEA. The CDR3 runs to 16 residues. V was shortened by 1 base and J by 0 bases, with 13 bases between the two germline ends.

The table lists this clonotype with many counts. V is TRBV28 and J is TRBJ1-1; 7 bases agree with TRBD1. Germline CDR1 is MDHEN and CDR2 is SYDVKM. J was trimmed by 5 bases and V by 3 bases; bases with no gene match: 3. CDR3 length equals 13 residues. The CDR3 region is CASSLDRRTEAFF. The CDR3 DNA reads TGTGCCAGCAGTTTGGACAGGCGGACTGAAGCTTTCTTT. The full variable domain, completed using reference TRBV28 and TRBJ1-1, is DVKVTQSSRYLVKRTGEKVFLECVQDMDHENMFWYRQDPGLGLRLIYFSYDVKMKEKGDIPEGYSVSREKKERFSLILESASTNQTSMYLCASSLDRRTEAFFGQGTRLTVV.

This clonotype was counted at least ten times. The chain is built from TRBV12-3 or TRBV12-4 and TRBJ1-3; 7 bases are a match to TRBD1. CDR3 length: 15 residues. Germline trimming cut 6 bases from V and 3 bases from J; bases unmatched to any gene: 8. In nucleotides, the CDR3 is TGTGCCAGCAGCACAGGGGCTTTGGGTGGAAACACCATATATTTT. Encoded protein: CASSTGALGGNTIYF.

This clonotype was seen repeatedly, ten times or more. Since the CDR3 does not end with the conserved phenylalanine or tryptophan, this likely comes from a read error. This sequence joins TRBV20-1 and TRBJ1-6, with D tentatively TRBD1 (5 bases). CDR1 is DFQATT, CDR2 SNEGSKA, per germline (reference sequence). V was shortened by 4 bases and J by 7 bases, with 17 bases between the two germline ends. The CDR3 sequence is 15 residues long. This chain's CDR3 is CSAKARQFYNSPLHL. CDR3 DNA sequence: TGCAGTGCTAAGGCGAGACAGTTTTACAATTCACCCCTCCACCTT.

Ten or more counts support this clonotype. The gene calls are TRBV4-3 and TRBJ1-2, with D possibly being TRBD1 (6 bases). Germline V lookup: CDR1 LGHNA, CDR2 YSLEER. Trimming shortened V by 0 bases and J by 4 bases, and 12 bases separated the two germline ends. This CDR3 contains 15 residues. The CDR3 here is CASSQDIRGGYGYTF. Here the CDR3 DNA reads TGCGCCAGCAGCCAAGATATTAGGGGGGGCTATGGCTACACCTTC.

This clonotype was seen ten or more times. This chain uses TRBV19 with TRBJ2-6; a weak D match, TRBD1 (6 bases). The germline V gene has CDR1 LNHDA and CDR2 SQIVND (reference sequence). V was clipped by 9 bases and J by 2 bases, with 11 bases between them. There are 14 residues in the CDR3. The CDR3 is CASQPGAGANVLTF. The CDR3 nucleotides are TGTGCCAGCCAACCAGGGGCTGGGGCCAACGTCCTGACTTTC.

In this sample, this clonotype turned up many times. The genes are TRBV7-2 and TRBJ1-2; D gene ambiguous. The germline V and J ends were trimmed by 5 bases and 3 bases, with 13 bases remaining between them. The germline V gene has CDR1 SGHTA and CDR2 FQGNSA. This CDR3 is built from 14 residues. In nucleotides, the CDR3 is TGTGCCAGCAGCCCGTCGACCGTTTACTATGGCTACACCTTC. This encodes CASSPSTVYYGYTF.

This clonotype has a count of ten or more. V usage is TRBV27 and J usage is TRBJ2-5; D is unresolved. CDR1 and CDR2 (germline): MNHEY, SMNVEV (reference sequence). The CDR3 covers 13 residues. The V gene lost 5 bases and the J gene lost 0 bases, with 7 bases spanning the gap. The CDR3 loop is CASSRGYQETQYF. The CDR3 coding sequence is TGTGCCAGCAGTCGTGGCTACCAAGAGACCCAGTACTTC.

This clonotype was seen at least ten times. The chain recombines TRBV12-3 or TRBV12-4 with TRBJ1-5, with a possible D match to TRBD1 (5 bases). Between the trimmed V and J ends, which lost 3 bases and 4 bases, there was a span of 13 bases. This CDR3 region has 15 residues. The CDR3, as DNA: TGTGCCAGCAGTTTGGAGGGGCTTGGGAATCAGCCCCAGCATTTT. It translates to CASSLEGLGNQPQHF.

This clonotype was observed many times. J is TRBJ1-1 and V is TRBV11-2; possibly TRBD1 for D (5 bases). V lost 5 bases and J lost 1, with 17 bases in between. The length of the CDR3 is 16 residues. The germline CDR1 and CDR2 sequences are SGHAT and FQNNGV. As DNA, the CDR3 is TGTGCCAGCAGCCCCCGCGGACACGGTGGGAACACTGAAGCTTTCTTT. This translates into CASSPRGHGGNTEAFF.

The chain recombines TRBV27 with TRBJ2-7; TRBD2 agrees at 9 bases. The trim removed 2 bases at V and 7 bases at J, leaving 15 bases unmatched. The CDR3 length is 17 residues. Germline V gives CDR1 MNHEY, CDR2 SMNVEV (reference sequence). The CDR3 bases are TGTGCCAGCAGTTTAATATTGGGGACTAGCAAAGGCGGGGAGCAGTACTTC. Amino acid sequence: CASSLILGTSKGGEQYF.

The J gene is TRBJ1-6, the V gene TRBV19; D is unresolved. The CDR3 loop spans 14 amino acids. The germline V and J ends were trimmed by 2 bases and 7 bases, with 9 bases remaining between them. CDR1 LNHDA and CDR2 SQIVND come from the germline V gene (reference sequence). CDR3 sequence: CASSIPNQNSPLHF. Written as DNA, the CDR3 is TGTGCCAGTAGTATACCAAATCAGAATTCACCCCTCCACTTT. The full variable domain, in which reference TRBV19 and TRBJ1-6 provide the parts outside the CDR3, is DGGITQSPKYLFRKEGQNVTLSCEQNLNHDAMYWYRQDPGQGLRLIYYSQIVNDFQKGDIAEGYSVSREKKESFPLTVTSAQKNPTAFYLCASSIPNQNSPLHFGNGTRLTVT.

This clonotype was observed at least ten times. This sequence joins TRBV30 and TRBJ2-6, with D uncertain. CDR3 length: 13 amino acids. Trimming pared 3 bases from V and 0 bases from J, leaving 3 bases between. Germline CDR1 reads GTSNPN; CDR2 reads SVGIG (reference sequence). The CDR3 DNA reads TGTGCCTGGAGACACTCTGGGGCCAACGTCCTGACTTTC. Protein product: CAWRHSGANVLTF.

With respect to this clonotype: Given a much more abundant clone one base away, this may be a read error. The chain uses TRBV28 and TRBJ2-5; D may correspond to TRBD1 or TRBD2 (6 bases each). Germline CDR1 reads MDHEN; CDR2 reads SYDVKM. The CDR3 length is 15 residues. V gave up 7 bases and J gave up 0 bases, with 15 bases separating them. The CDR3 reads CASTDRGGYQETQYF. The DNA of the CDR3 is TGTGCCAGCACCGATAGAGGGGGGTACCAAGAGACCCAGTACTTC.